These 29 T cell receptor beta chains came from one sample sequenced in a study of T cells in Graves' hyperthyroidism and ophthalmopathy. Amplification of TCR beta CDR3 regions was performed using RNA transcripts as template. Primed by the HTBI set, a first-round RT-PCR was run on the TCR CDR3. One entry per CDR3 protein, called by TCRdb with MiXCR from the multiplex PCR reads. The sample consists of 400,000 to 450,000 distinct CDR3 sequences, about 14% of them appearing once. The sequencing input was blood. The receptor set was obtained from a man aged 18 to 30 with Graves' ophthalmopathy.

This clonotype was counted a few times. V gene TRBV24-1 combines with J gene TRBJ1-2; TRBD1 agrees at 7 bases. V was clipped by 3 bases and J by 6 bases; unmatched bases: 9. This CDR3 spans 15 amino acids. The germline gives CDR1 KGHDR, CDR2 SFDVKD. The CDR3 reads CATSDATTGWDGYTF. DNA of the CDR3: TGTGCCACCAGTGATGCTACGACAGGGTGGGATGGCTACACCTTC.

This clonotype was observed at least ten times. J is TRBJ1-6 and V is TRBV20-1; 9 bases agree with TRBD1. The trim removed 4 bases at V and 8 bases at J, leaving 6 bases unmatched. The CDR3 extends over 14 amino acids. The germline CDR1 and CDR2 sequences are DFQATT and SNEGSKA (reference sequence). CDR3 protein: CSAMGDRADSPLHF. The CDR3, as DNA: TGCAGTGCTATGGGGGACAGGGCAGATTCACCCCTCCACTTT.

This clonotype was counted at least ten times. V usage is TRBV20-1 and J usage is TRBJ2-1; 7 bases are a match to TRBD1. Germline V gives CDR1 DFQATT, CDR2 SNEGSKA (reference sequence). This CDR3 is built from 14 residues. The ends lost 0 bases at V and 6 bases at J; junction bases unmatched: 5. The CDR3 here is CSARDTRGRNEQFF. CDR3 in DNA: TGCAGTGCTAGAGATACAAGGGGGCGCAATGAGCAGTTCTTC.

This clonotype was observed at least ten times. The genes are TRBV5-1 and TRBJ2-3; 8 bases are a match to TRBD1. The germline gives CDR1 SGHRS, CDR2 YFSETQ. The CDR3 extends over 16 amino acids. The V segment lost 2 bases and the J segment 4 bases; nucleotides outside the gene matches: 9. The CDR3 coding sequence is TGCGCCAGCAGCTTACCGGACAGGGTGGCCGCAGATACGCAGTATTTT. Translation gives CASSLPDRVAADTQYF.

The chain links TRBV20-1 to TRBJ2-3; no firm D call. The CDR3 extends over 14 amino acids. V was pared by 4 bases and J by 3 bases, with 14 bases between. CDR1 is DFQATT, CDR2 SNEGSKA, per germline (reference sequence). The CDR3 spells CSATATLSTDTQYF. CDR3 DNA sequence: TGCAGTGCTACGGCCACCCTGTCTACAGATACGCAGTATTTT.

This clonotype has more than one count but fewer than ten. The chain is built from TRBV2 and TRBJ1-5; no clear D. CDR3 length: 13 amino acids. In germline, CDR1 is SNHLY, CDR2 FYNNEI. The V gene lost 8 bases and the J gene lost 0 bases, with 8 bases spanning the gap. The CDR3 DNA is TGTGCCAGCGAGAGAGGTAGCAATCAGCCCCAGCATTTT. Its protein is CASERGSNQPQHF.

This clonotype came up a few times. The CDR3 nucleotides are TGTGCCAGCAGCTCGGCCGACGGTAGCTCTGGAAACACCATATATTTT. Translating gives CASSSADGSSGNTIYF. The chain links TRBV13 to TRBJ1-3; no clear D. Germline assignment: CDR1 PRHDT and CDR2 FYEKMQ (reference sequence). CDR3 length: 16 amino acids. V lost 4 bases and J lost 0, with 13 bases in between.

This clonotype was counted many times. The chain joins TRBV10-1 to TRBJ2-2; weak D call: TRBD1 (5 bases). The CDR3 sequence is 13 residues long. Trimming shortened V by 0 bases and J by 6 bases, and 5 bases separated the two germline ends. Germline V gene sequence: CDR1 WNHNN, CDR2 SYGVQD (reference sequence). The CDR3 sequence is CASSESGPGELFF. CDR3 DNA sequence: TGCGCCAGCAGTGAGTCGGGGCCCGGGGAGCTGTTTTTT.

The chain has TRBV12-5 and TRBJ2-3, with TRBD2 matching 7 bases. CDR1 LGHNT and CDR2 FRNRAP come from the germline V gene. The CDR3 totals 19 residues. Losses at the gene ends were 5 bases for V and 2 bases for J; bases not matched to a gene: 19. The DNA of the CDR3 is TGTGCTAGTGGTGGGGGAAGCGGGGCCAATCCCCTGTCCACAGATACGCAGTATTTT. Protein sequence: CASGGGSGANPLSTDTQYF.

This clonotype was counted many times. The chain recombines TRBV20-1 with TRBJ2-7; the D gene is possibly TRBD1 (6 bases). V was shortened by 3 bases and J by 2 bases, with 11 bases between the two germline ends. This CDR3 is 13 amino acids long. Looked up from germline, CDR1 is DFQATT and CDR2 is SNEGSKA (reference sequence). The CDR3 DNA follows: TGCAGTGCTAGTGAGGACAGACCCTACGAGCAGTACTTC. Translation gives CSASEDRPYEQYF.

This clonotype was seen ten or more times. The chain couples TRBV11-2 to TRBJ2-7; 15 nucleotides agree with TRBD2. The CDR3 is made up of 19 amino acids. After removal of 5 bases from V and 0 bases from J, the junction contained 11 bases not matched to a gene. Germline V gene data show CDR1 as SGHAT and CDR2 as FQNNGV. As DNA, the CDR3 is TGTGCCAGCAGCGCAGGGGGTGGACTAGCGGGGGGGCGCTCCTACGAGCAGTACTTC. Its protein is CASSAGGGLAGGRSYEQYF.

The rearrangement uses TRBV19 and TRBJ1-3; possible D gene TRBD1, 5 bases. The CDR3 is 16 amino acids. V was clipped by 6 bases and J by 4 bases, with 19 bases between them. CDR1 is LNHDA and CDR2 is SQIVND in the germline V gene (reference sequence). CDR3 amino acids: CASRKQLGGEGNTIYF. DNA for the CDR3: TGTGCCAGTAGAAAACAACTCGGGGGTGAAGGAAACACCATATATTTT.

This clonotype was found many times. This chain uses TRBV20-1 with TRBJ2-1, with 7 bases aligning to TRBD1. The CDR3 spans 14 residues. Germline assignment: CDR1 DFQATT and CDR2 SNEGSKA (reference sequence). V lost 0 bases, J lost 6 bases, and 5 bases stayed unmatched. Here the CDR3 reads CSARDSDRFNEQFF. The CDR3 nucleotides are TGCAGTGCTAGAGATTCGGACAGGTTCAATGAGCAGTTCTTC.

The chain recombines TRBV24-1 with TRBJ2-5, with D unresolved. The germline CDR1 and CDR2 sequences are KGHDR and SFDVKD. Between the trimmed V and J ends, which lost 7 bases and 1 base, there was a span of 12 bases. The CDR3 consists of 14 residues. CDR3 DNA sequence: TGTGCCACCAGACCCCCCGGCTCCCAAGAGACCCAGTACTTC. This translates into CATRPPGSQETQYF.

There are many counts of this clonotype. The chain couples TRBV20-1 to TRBJ2-4; D call uncertain. The CDR3 extends over 15 amino acids. The V end was cut by 0 bases, the J end by 6 bases, with 15 bases between. Germline CDR1 reads DFQATT; CDR2 reads SNEGSKA (reference sequence). The CDR3 sequence: CSARDHRAPGNIQYF. DNA of the CDR3: TGCAGTGCTAGAGATCACCGGGCCCCCGGAAACATTCAGTACTTC.

This clonotype was found many times. The chain couples TRBV27 to TRBJ1-1; D unclear. Between the trimmed V and J ends, which lost 8 bases and 5 bases, there was a span of 15 bases. The CDR3 runs to 13 residues. Germline V lookup: CDR1 MNHEY, CDR2 SMNVEV (reference sequence). The CDR3 here is CASGVSKMTEAFF. The CDR3 nucleotides are TGTGCCAGCGGAGTCTCGAAGATGACTGAAGCTTTCTTT.

The chain carries TRBV5-5 and TRBJ1-6; D may be TRBD1 (5 bases). The V end was cut by 0 bases, the J end by 5 bases, with 12 bases between. This CDR3 contains 16 residues. Per the germline V gene, CDR1 is SGHKS and CDR2 is YYEKEE (reference sequence). The chain's CDR3 is CASSLVGRGNNSPLHF. The CDR3 DNA reads as TGTGCCAGCAGCTTGGTAGGGCGGGGCAATAATTCACCCCTCCACTTT.

The chain combines TRBV6-1 with TRBJ1-5; D may be TRBD1 (5 bases). Germline V gene lookup returns CDR1 MNHNS and CDR2 SASEGT. V lost 5 bases to trimming and J lost 4 bases, with 15 bases between them. The CDR3 runs 15 residues. CDR3 sequence: CASSSKNRKNQPQHF. CDR3 nucleotides: TGTGCCAGCAGTTCCAAAAACAGGAAAAATCAGCCCCAGCATTTT.

This clonotype was counted at least ten times. V and J are TRBV5-1 and TRBJ1-1, with D tentatively TRBD1 (5 bases). V shed 4 bases and J shed 0 bases, with 10 bases lying between them. Germline CDR1 and CDR2: SGHRS and YFSETQ. The length of the CDR3 is 14 residues. The CDR3 nucleotides read TGCGCCAGCAGCGCCGGGACGCTGAACACTGAAGCTTTCTTT. Translating it yields CASSAGTLNTEAFF.

This clonotype has at least ten counts. The chain couples TRBV11-2 to TRBJ2-7, with TRBD1 matching 8 bases. CDR1 is SGHAT and CDR2 is FQNNGV in the germline V gene. The CDR3 has 16 residues. Trimming cost V 4 bases and J 2 bases; bases outside gene matches: 10. The CDR3 nucleotides read TGTGCCAGCAGCTCAACCTGGGACAGGACGGCCTACGAGCAGTACTTC. Translated, it gives CASSSTWDRTAYEQYF.

This clonotype came up many times. The rearrangement joins TRBV6-1 to TRBJ2-3; D not certain. V was trimmed by 6 bases and J by 2 bases, leaving 18 bases between them. Germline V gene data show CDR1 as MNHNS and CDR2 as SASEGT. The length of the CDR3 is 16 residues. The CDR3 is CASRPDQYAYTDTQYF. In DNA form, the CDR3 reads TGTGCCAGCAGGCCCGACCAATACGCCTACACAGATACGCAGTATTTT.

As to this clonotype: This clone may be a read error of a much larger clone one base away. The genes are TRBV27 and TRBJ1-5; D gene uncertain. Germline V gene sequence: CDR1 MNHEY, CDR2 SMNVEV (reference sequence). CDR3 length: 17 amino acids. CDR3 DNA: TGTACCAGCAGTCATCCGAGGTTAGGACGGGCACGGCAGCCCCAGCATTTT. It specifies CTSSHPRLGRARQPQHF.

The chain has TRBV20-1 and TRBJ2-5; 7 bases fit TRBD2. This CDR3 region has 14 residues. Unmatched junction bases numbered 12, after V lost 5 bases and J lost 6 bases. Germline values: CDR1 DFQATT, CDR2 SNEGSKA (reference sequence). The CDR3 sequence: CSARLVGLGKTQYF. The DNA for the CDR3 is TGCAGTGCTCGGCTAGTAGGACTAGGGAAGACCCAGTACTTC.

This clonotype appeared many times. The rearrangement uses TRBV11-3 and TRBJ2-5; TRBD2 might be the D (5 bases). Germline-derived CDR1 and CDR2 are SGHNT and YENEEA. The CDR3 is made up of 13 amino acids. V lost 4 bases, J lost 3 bases, and 9 bases lay in between. CDR3 residues: CASSSPGEETQYF. The CDR3 DNA sequence: TGTGCCAGCAGCTCACCCGGGGAAGAGACCCAGTACTTC.

V is TRBV28 and J is TRBJ2-7; D may match TRBD1 or TRBD2 (5 bases each). CDR3 length equals 15 residues. The germline gives CDR1 MDHEN, CDR2 SYDVKM. V lost 6 bases and J lost 2, with 17 bases in between. The CDR3 protein is CASSPTGAVPYEQYF. CDR3 bases: TGTGCCAGCAGCCCCACCGGGGCCGTCCCCTACGAGCAGTACTTC.

This clonotype was found a few times. This chain uses TRBV5-1 with TRBJ2-3; the D gene could be TRBD1 or TRBD2 (5 bases each). The CDR3 spans 15 residues. V was cut by 1 base and J by 5 bases, with 14 bases left in between. CDR1 and CDR2 from the germline V gene are SGHRS and YFSETQ. CDR3 protein: CASSLLGESVDTQYF. The CDR3 DNA is TGCGCCAGCAGCTTGTTGGGGGAGTCGGTAGATACGCAGTATTTT.

This clonotype appeared many times. The chain couples TRBV12-5 to TRBJ2-1; D unresolved. The ends were cut back, 5 bases at V and 10 bases at J, with 12 bases in the middle. This CDR3 spans 12 amino acids. Germline V gene data show CDR1 as LGHNT and CDR2 as FRNRAP. CDR3 bases: TGTGCTAGTGGTCAAAGTGGGATGGAGCAGTTCTTC. It is translated as CASGQSGMEQFF.

This clonotype was observed at least ten times. The rearrangement joins TRBV18 to TRBJ2-1, with D unresolved. Germline CDR1 KGHSH, CDR2 LQKENI. Trimming shortened V by 3 bases and J by 4 bases, and 10 bases separated the two germline ends. This CDR3 contains 14 residues. The chain's CDR3 is CASSPLTLYNEQFF. The CDR3 DNA sequence: TGTGCCAGCTCACCTCTGACACTGTACAATGAGCAGTTCTTC.

This clonotype was found a few times. The V and J genes are TRBV11-3 and TRBJ2-2, with 11 bases identical to TRBD1. The V and J ends lost 3 bases and 14 bases, in that order; junction bases with no gene match: 8. Germline-derived CDR1 and CDR2 are SGHNT and YENEEA. The CDR3 spans 14 residues. The CDR3 DNA is TGTGCCAGCAGCTTCGGCCCGGACAGGGGGCAACTGTTTTTT. Its translation is CASSFGPDRGQLFF. Drawing the rest from reference TRBV11-3 and TRBJ2-2, the complete variable domain is EAGVVQSPRYKIIEKKQPVAFWCNPISGHNTLYWYLQNLGQGPELLIRYENEEAVDDSQLPKDRFSAERLKGVDSTLKIQPAELGDSAVYLCASSFGPDRGQLFFGEGSRLTVL.